The clone carrying this T cell receptor (beta chain) came up a few times. Clones were sequenced by immunoSEQ multiplex PCR, and TCRdb holds only the in-frame ones, with some missing. The data show roughly 29,000 clones, roughly 85% seen once. The record originates from a study of graft-versus-host responses after intestinal transplantation. Germline values: CDR1 SGHAT, CDR2 FQNNGV. V trimming: 3 bases; J trimming: 9 bases; junction bases outside the gene matches: 9. CDR3 length: 16 amino acids. V gene TRBV11-2 combines with J gene TRBJ2-1, with TRBD2 identical over 12 bases. The TCR was taken from a human patient who received an intestinal transplant, so some T cells may come from the graft donor. This specimen was PBMCs, taken around 62 weeks after intestinal transplantation. This CDR3 reads CASSLMASGGAGEQFF. Written as DNA, the CDR3 is TGTGCCAGCAGCTTGATGGCTAGCGGGGGGGCCGGTGAGCAGTTCTTC. Variable domain in full (rest from reference TRBV11-2 and TRBJ2-1): EAGVAQSPRYKIIEKRQSVAFWCNPISGHATLYWYQQILGQGPKLLIQFQNNGVVDDSQLPKDRFSAERLKGVDSTLKIQPAKLEDSAVYLCASSLMASGGAGEQFFGPGTRLTVL.